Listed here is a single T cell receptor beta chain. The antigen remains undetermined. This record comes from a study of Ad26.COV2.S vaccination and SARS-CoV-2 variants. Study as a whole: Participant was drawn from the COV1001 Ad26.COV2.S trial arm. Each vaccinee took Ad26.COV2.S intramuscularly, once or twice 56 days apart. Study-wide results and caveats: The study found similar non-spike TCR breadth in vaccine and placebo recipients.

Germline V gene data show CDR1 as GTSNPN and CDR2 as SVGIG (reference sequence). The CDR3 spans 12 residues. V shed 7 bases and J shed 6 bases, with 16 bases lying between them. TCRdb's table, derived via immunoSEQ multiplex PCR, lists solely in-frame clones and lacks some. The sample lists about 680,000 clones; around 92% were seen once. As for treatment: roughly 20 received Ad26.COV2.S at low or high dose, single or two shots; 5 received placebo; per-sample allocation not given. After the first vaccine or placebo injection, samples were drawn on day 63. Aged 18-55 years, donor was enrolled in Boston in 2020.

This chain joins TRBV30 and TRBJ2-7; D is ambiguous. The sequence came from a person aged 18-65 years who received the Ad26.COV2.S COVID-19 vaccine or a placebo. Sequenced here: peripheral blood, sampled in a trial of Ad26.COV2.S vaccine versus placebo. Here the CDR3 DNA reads TGTGCCTACAACACCGGCGCGTCCGAGCAGTACTTC. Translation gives CAYNTGASEQYF.